This is a list of T cell receptor beta chains from one sample in a study of shared clonotypes between healthy human individuals. The assay was immunoSEQ multiplex PCR, and TCRdb's table has in-frame clones only and misses some. Of just over 2,000,000 clones in the sample, about 94% were seen once. Sequencing was performed on naive CD8+ T cells sorted from blood. The receptors were sampled from a man younger than 35 in good health. The CDR3 runs from the conserved cysteine through the conserved F or W. Each record gives: V gene, D gene, J gene, clone size, CDR3 DNA, CDR3 protein. A D gene is named only where the DNA matches it firmly. Size is stated for part of the rows, as once, few or many counts, or as a class when the clone is expanded.

>TRBV28|-|TRBJ2-1|-
TGTGCCAGCAGTCTTGAAGCTAGCAATGATGAGCAGTTCTTC
CASSLEASNDEQFF
>TRBV7-9|-|TRBJ1-3|-
TGTGCCAGCCCACAGGCGCCCTCTGGAAACACCATATATTTT
CASPQAPSGNTIYF
>TRBV5-1|-|TRBJ1-1|-
TGCGCCAGCAGCTCGACAGGATCGAACACTGAAGCTTTCTTT
CASSSTGSNTEAFF
>TRBV27|-|TRBJ2-7|-
TGTGCCAGCAGTTTATCGTGGACCACAGAAATCTACGAGCAGTACTTC
CASSLSWTTEIYEQYF
>TRBV9|-|TRBJ1-4|-
TGTGCCAGCAGCGTAGGGGTGTTCACTAATGAAAAACTGTTTTTT
CASSVGVFTNEKLFF
>TRBV15|-|TRBJ2-7|-
TGTGCCACCAGCAGAGGAGGAGCCCTCAGCACTCACTACGAGCAGTACTTC
CATSRGGALSTHYEQYF
>TRBV6-1|-|TRBJ2-7|-
TGTGCCAGCAGTCAAGGGATCGACTACGAGCAGTACTTC
CASSQGIDYEQYF
>TRBV19|TRBD1|TRBJ1-6|-
TGTGCCAGTAGTCCACGGACAGGGGGCGAATATTCACCCCTCCACTTT
CASSPRTGGEYSPLHF
>TRBV7-6|-|TRBJ2-3|-
TGTGCCAGCAGCCTTACCGTAGGGACAGATACGCAGTATTTT
CASSLTVGTDTQYF
>TRBV6-1|-|TRBJ2-7|-
TGTGCCAGCAGTGAAGACCGGGACGCGGGGCCAAATTACGAGCAGTACTTC
CASSEDRDAGPNYEQYF
>TRBV30|-|TRBJ2-7|-
TGTGCCTGGAGTCTTGGGTTGGGTTCCGACGAGCAGTACTTC
CAWSLGLGSDEQYF
>TRBV7-9|TRBD2|TRBJ2-7|-
TGTGCCAGCAGCCGGGGGACTAGCGGGAAGGGCGAGCAGTACTTC
CASSRGTSGKGEQYF
>TRBV5-6|TRBD1|TRBJ2-7|once
TGTGCCAGCAGCTTGACGGGACAGGGGGCTAGCGAGCAGTACTTC
CASSLTGQGASEQYF
>TRBV19|-|TRBJ2-7|-
TGTGCCAGTAGTATCCGCGGTCCCTACGAGCAGTACTTC
CASSIRGPYEQYF
>TRBV5-8|-|TRBJ1-1|-
TGTGCCAGCAGCTTGGATGAGGGGTTGTACACTGAAGCTTTCTTT
CASSLDEGLYTEAFF
>TRBV27|-|TRBJ2-7|-
TGTGCCAGCAGTTTATCGTCGGGGGAGACTCCTTTGGAGCAGTACTTC
CASSLSSGETPLEQYF
>TRBV27|-|TRBJ1-2|-
TGTGCCAGCAGTACCCGCAGGGGCTACACCTTC
CASSTRRGYTF
>TRBV27|-|TRBJ2-1|once
TGTGCCACTCGCCGGGCCCTCTACAATGAGCAGTTCTTC
CATRRALYNEQFF
>TRBV6-5|-|TRBJ1-2|once
TGTGCCAGCAGTTATACAGGGACCTATGGCTACACCTTC
CASSYTGTYGYTF
>TRBV10-2|-|TRBJ1-1|-
TGCGCCAGCACCCAGCTTCTGGGGAACACTGAAGCTTTCTTT
CASTQLLGNTEAFF
>TRBV2|-|TRBJ2-6|once
TGTGCCAGCAGCCAGACTATGGCCAACGTCCTGACTTTC
CASSQTMANVLTF
>TRBV7-9|TRBD2|TRBJ2-7|-
TGTGCCAGCAGCCTCTCGACGGGGGGTTTAAAATACGAGCAGTACTTC
CASSLSTGGLKYEQYF
>TRBV5-4|-|TRBJ2-5|once
TGTGCCAGCAGCTTGGAGGGGCAAGAGACCCAGTACTTC
CASSLEGQETQYF
>TRBV7-9|-|TRBJ2-2|-
TGTGCCAGCAGCAAATCGAACACCGGGGAGCTGTTTTTT
CASSKSNTGELFF
>TRBV14|-|TRBJ1-4|-
TGTGCCAGCAGCCCTAGAGCAGGCCTTAACCCGGCTAATGAAAAACTGTTTTTT
CASSPRAGLNPANEKLFF
>TRBV19|TRBD2|TRBJ2-7|-
TGTGCCAGTAGCCTAACCTCCGCGGGAGTTTTCAACGAGCAGTACTTC
CASSLTSAGVFNEQYF
>TRBV19|-|TRBJ1-5|-
TGTGCCAGTAGTATGAGGGACCACAATCAGCCCCAGCATTTT
CASSMRDHNQPQHF
>TRBV5-1|-|TRBJ2-7|-
TGCGCCAGCAGCTTTAGCGGCTACGAGCAGTACTTC
CASSFSGYEQYF
>TRBV4-1|TRBD2|TRBJ2-1|-
TGCGCCAGCAGCCAAGAGAGAGCGGGGGGTGATAAGCAGTTCTTC
CASSQERAGGDKQFF
>TRBV4-3|TRBD2|TRBJ2-7|-
TGCGCCAGCAGCCATACCCTTAGCGGGACCTACGAGCAGTACTTC
CASSHTLSGTYEQYF
>TRBV9|TRBD2|TRBJ2-3|-
TGTGCCAGCAGCGCCACAACATCACTAGCGGAAACCACAGATACGCAGTATTTT
CASSATTSLAETTDTQYF
>TRBV4-1|-|TRBJ2-7|-
TGCGCCAGCAGCCTTCTCGCCACCTACGAGCAGTACTTC
CASSLLATYEQYF
>TRBV5-1|-|TRBJ2-1|-
TGCGCCAGCGCCCCCCTTTCCTACAATGAGCAGTTCTTC
CASAPLSYNEQFF
>TRBV28|TRBD2|TRBJ2-1|-
TGTGCCAGCAGCCCCCGGGGGAGGGGATTATCCTACAATGAGCAGTTCTTC
CASSPRGRGLSYNEQFF
>TRBV28|TRBD2|TRBJ2-1|once
TGTGCCAGCAGTTTAACTAGCGGGAGAGCCTACAATGAGCAGTTCTTC
CASSLTSGRAYNEQFF
>TRBV7-9|-|TRBJ2-7|once
TGTGCCAGCAGCTCCGAAAGTTACCGCTCCTACGAGCAGTACTTC
CASSSESYRSYEQYF
>TRBV6-6|TRBD1|TRBJ1-3|-
TGTGCCACCTACGGGGGAGGGGGCCTAAACACCATATATTTT
CATYGGGGLNTIYF
>TRBV5-6|-|TRBJ1-1|-
TGTGCCAGCAGCTTTCCCCTTGGGGGCCCTGAAGCTTTCTTT
CASSFPLGGPEAFF
>TRBV7-6|-|TRBJ2-1|once
TGTGCCAGCAGCTTAGGGACACTATACAATGAGCAGTTCTTC
CASSLGTLYNEQFF
>TRBV27|TRBD2|TRBJ2-3|many
TGTGCCAGCAGTTTTAGACTAGCGGGAGGGCCAGATACGCAGTATTTT
CASSFRLAGGPDTQYF
>TRBV4-1|TRBD2|TRBJ2-5|-
TGCGCCAGCAGCCAAGTTGCGGGAGGGGCCCAAGAGACCCAGTACTTC
CASSQVAGGAQETQYF
>TRBV28|-|TRBJ1-1|once
TGTGCCAGCAGAGTTTTGACTCCAGTGAACACTGAAGCTTTCTTT
CASRVLTPVNTEAFF
>TRBV7-9|-|TRBJ2-1|-
TGTGCCAGCAGAGAGACAAGTGGCGATGAGCAGTTCTTC
CASRETSGDEQFF
>TRBV4-3|TRBD1|TRBJ1-6|-
TGCGCCAGCAGCTCAACAGGGGGGAATTCACCCCTCCACTTT
CASSSTGGNSPLHF
>TRBV5-4|-|TRBJ1-1|-
TGTGCCAGCAGCTTCGATGAGAACACTGAAGCTTTCTTT
CASSFDENTEAFF
>TRBV6-5|-|TRBJ2-7|-
TGTGCCAGCAGTTACTCAGAGGATCCCTACGAGCAGTACTTC
CASSYSEDPYEQYF
>TRBV4-1|-|TRBJ1-4|-
TGCGCCAGCAGCCACTCGACTGGGCGGACTAATGAAAAACTGTTTTTT
CASSHSTGRTNEKLFF
>TRBV14|-|TRBJ1-2|-
TGTGCCAGCAGCCAGCCAAACGTTAGGTATGGCTACACCTTC
CASSQPNVRYGYTF
>TRBV6-5|TRBD1|TRBJ2-1|-
TGTGCCAGCAGTTACTCGTCCGGACAGGTATACAATGAGCAGTTCTTC
CASSYSSGQVYNEQFF
>TRBV4-1|-|TRBJ2-7|-
TGCGCCAGCAGCGGGGCGGGGAGGCTCTACGAGCAGTACTTC
CASSGAGRLYEQYF
>TRBV14|TRBD2|TRBJ2-1|-
TGTGCCAGCAGCCCACGGACTAGCGGGGCGTACAATGAGCAGTTCTTC
CASSPRTSGAYNEQFF
>TRBV2|TRBD1|TRBJ2-7|-
TGTGCCAGCAGTGAAAATACCGTTTCGGGGACAGAGTACCCCTACGAGCAGTACTTC
CASSENTVSGTEYPYEQYF
>TRBV29-1|TRBD1|TRBJ1-2|-
TGCAGCGTTGAAGATCTTCGGAGGGGGCAACCAGAGAGCTATGGCTACACCTTC
CSVEDLRRGQPESYGYTF
>TRBV6-5|TRBD1|TRBJ1-2|-
TGTGCCAGCAGTCAGACAGGGGTATATGGCTACACCTTC
CASSQTGVYGYTF
>TRBV9|-|TRBJ2-2|-
TGTGCCAGCAGCGCCCAAGCCGGGACAACGAACACCGGGGAGCTGTTTTTT
CASSAQAGTTNTGELFF
>TRBV6-1|-|TRBJ2-3|-
TGTGCCAGCAGTGAATTGGGCATCCCAGATACGCAGTATTTT
CASSELGIPDTQYF
>TRBV28|TRBD1|TRBJ2-3|once
TGTGCCAGCAGTTTCGACAGGGACCGCACAGATACGCAGTATTTT
CASSFDRDRTDTQYF
>TRBV7-2|-|TRBJ2-2|-
TGTGCCAGCAGCTTCATCGGCCCCGGGGAGCTGTTTTTT
CASSFIGPGELFF
>TRBV27|TRBD2|TRBJ2-7|-
TGTGCCAGCAGTCCATCCCGGGGGGTGTTAACCTACGAGCAGTACTTC
CASSPSRGVLTYEQYF